This TCR beta chain stems from a study of brain T cells in children with intractable seizures. Time point here: blood from clinic visit 5 months post-surgery; TSC patient then seizure free. Only cases whose brain tissue showed the highest T cell transcript signatures were sequenced. CDR3 length equals 13 residues. The V gene's germline CDR1 is SGHDT and CDR2 YYEEEE. Trimming took off 1 base at V and 4 bases at J, with 5 bases between the two ends. This table comes from immunoSEQ multiplex PCR, and its TCRdb copy is limited to in-frame clones, with some not included. Of a few hundred thousand clones listed, 93% are singletons.

The chain couples TRBV5-6 to TRBJ2-2; D is uncertain. This TCR was sampled from a boy younger than two with tuberous sclerosis and intractable seizures. The sequencing used peripheral blood, collected approximately 5 months after surgery. CDR3 sequence (DNA): TGTGCCAGCAGCTTGTCATCCACCGGGGAGCTGTTTTTT. Translating it yields CASSLSSTGELFF.